Each of the 19 T cell receptor beta chains below was sequenced from the same sample in a study of T-cell memory formation after mild COVID-19. MiXCR was run by TCRdb on the 5' RACE reads, yielding one entry per CDR3 protein. Of 400,000 to 500,000 distinct CDR3 sequences in the sample, 20% are singletons; the top ten hold roughly 8%. Input material: PBMCs or a T cell subset sorted from them (not recorded which). The receptors derive from an adult woman who had mild COVID-19 (a few samples of this study predate the infection). Cell type and time point are not known.

The chain employs TRBV19 and TRBJ2-7; D gene ambiguous. V was pared by 3 bases and J by 5 bases, with 20 bases between. The V gene's germline CDR1 is LNHDA and CDR2 SQIVND (reference sequence). The CDR3 is 16 amino acids. In DNA form, the CDR3 reads TGTGCCAGTAGTATCGCAGACATACCTTGGCCCAACGAGCAGTACTTC. Translation gives CASSIADIPWPNEQYF.

This rearrangement joins TRBV20-1 to TRBJ2-1, with 10 bases aligning to TRBD2. Trimming removed 7 bases from V and 7 bases from J; junction bases left unmatched: 13. Germline CDR1 and CDR2: DFQATT and SNEGSKA (reference sequence). The CDR3 has 15 residues. CDR3 protein: CSGVVLAGVGNEQFF. The DNA for the CDR3 is TGCAGTGGGGTGGTTCTAGCGGGAGTTGGGAATGAGCAGTTCTTC.

The chain carries TRBV2 and TRBJ2-3; D is unresolved. In germline, CDR1 is SNHLY, CDR2 FYNNEI. This CDR3 has 15 residues. Trimming left V 4 bases short and J 2 bases short, with 13 bases between. CDR3 protein: CASSGSAVLTDTQYF. For the CDR3, the DNA is TGTGCCAGCAGTGGGTCCGCGGTTCTCACAGATACGCAGTATTTT. Based on the CDR3 plus reference TRBV2 and TRBJ2-3, the full variable domain is EPEVTQTPSHQVTQMGQEVILRCVPISNHLYFYWYRQILGQKVEFLVSFYNNEISEKSEIFDDQFSVERPDGSNFTLKIRSTKLEDSAMYFCASSGSAVLTDTQYFGPGTRLTVL.

This clonotype was seen a handful of times. V is TRBV6-5 and J is TRBJ1-1; TRBD1 is a possible D gene (6 bases). Germline CDR1 is MNHEY and CDR2 is SVGAGI. Trimming shortened V by 5 bases and J by 0 bases, and 13 bases separated the two germline ends. The CDR3 is 15 residues long. This chain's CDR3 is CASSPDRIMNTEAFF. In nucleotides, the CDR3 is TGTGCCAGCAGTCCAGACAGGATCATGAACACTGAAGCTTTCTTT.

V usage is TRBV7-2 and J usage is TRBJ1-1; D is unresolved. CDR1 SGHTA and CDR2 FQGNSA come from the germline V gene. The length of the CDR3 is 14 residues. The V end was cut by 5 bases, the J end by 5 bases, with 15 bases between. In DNA form, the CDR3 reads TGTGCCAGCAGCCGAAGGACGGTGGAGACTGAAGCTTTCTTT. Protein product: CASSRRTVETEAFF.

This clonotype occurred a few times. The chain uses TRBV15 and TRBJ1-2; unclear D gene. This CDR3 has 14 residues. With 5 bases removed from V and 0 bases from J, the gap between germline ends came to 10 bases. Germline CDR1 and CDR2: LNHNV and YYDKDF (reference sequence). CDR3 residues: CATSGPSSNYGYTF. The CDR3 region has the DNA TGTGCCACCAGCGGACCCAGCTCTAACTATGGCTACACCTTC.

Only a few counts were recorded for this clonotype. This chain links TRBV7-3 with TRBJ2-3, with TRBD2 identical over 9 bases. The V segment lost 4 bases and the J segment 6 bases; nucleotides outside the gene matches: 8. Germline CDR1 SGHTA, CDR2 FQGTGA. CDR3 length: 15 amino acids. The CDR3 protein is CASSSTGLATDTQYF. CDR3 bases: TGTGCCAGCAGCTCGACGGGACTAGCTACGGATACGCAGTATTTT.

This clonotype was seen a few times. The V gene is TRBV20-1, the J gene TRBJ2-2; D unclear. CDR3 length: 16 residues. Per germline, CDR1 DFQATT and CDR2 SNEGSKA (reference sequence). The V end lost 0 bases, the J end lost 4 bases, and 15 bases lay between the germline ends. The CDR3 region has the DNA TGCAGTGCTAGAGATGGCCCTTCGTCCCTCACCGGGGAGCTGTTTTTT. Translated, it gives CSARDGPSSLTGELFF.

The V gene is TRBV12-3 or TRBV12-4, the J gene TRBJ2-3, with 9 positions matching TRBD1. Trimming cost V 8 bases and J 2 bases; bases outside gene matches: 8. CDR3 length equals 15 residues. The CDR3 nucleotides read TGTGCCAGCGGTATTGGGACAGGGTTCACAGATACGCAGTATTTT. It is translated as CASGIGTGFTDTQYF.

The gene calls are TRBV12-3 or TRBV12-4 and TRBJ2-7; 8 nucleotides align to TRBD2. The CDR3 has 16 residues. With 2 bases clipped from V and 2 bases from J, the junction kept 8 bases outside the gene matches. The CDR3 sequence is CASSLNPLAAPYEQYF. The CDR3 nucleotides are TGTGCCAGCAGTTTAAACCCACTAGCGGCCCCCTACGAGCAGTACTTC.

J is TRBJ1-3 and V is TRBV2; a weak D match, TRBD1 (5 bases). Trimming took off 1 base at V and 16 bases at J, with 14 bases between the two ends. The CDR3 is made up of 12 amino acids. Germline V CDR1 and CDR2: SNHLY, FYNNEI. CDR3 amino acids: CASSEDRGSWYF. CDR3 in DNA: TGTGCCAGCAGTGAAGACCGGGGGAGTTGGTATTTT.

This chain links TRBV7-6 with TRBJ2-5; D possibly corresponds to TRBD1 (5 bases). CDR3 length: 14 amino acids. V was trimmed by 1 base and J by 7 bases, leaving 13 bases between them. Germline CDR1 SGHVS, CDR2 FNYEAQ. DNA for the CDR3: TGTGCCAGCAGCTTAGATGTCCGGCAGGGGACCCAGTACTTC. This gives the protein CASSLDVRQGTQYF.

This clonotype was seen a few times. CDR3: CASSKKQAGFGYTF. The CDR3 DNA reads as TGTGCCAGCAGTAAAAAACAGGCCGGCTTTGGCTACACCTTC. This chain links TRBV6-2 or TRBV6-3 with TRBJ1-2; the D gene is possibly TRBD1 (5 bases). This CDR3 contains 14 residues. CDR1 is MNHEY and CDR2 is SVGEGT in the germline V gene. Trimming took 5 bases from V and 7 from J, leaving 17 bases between them.

The chain uses TRBV25-1 and TRBJ2-5; perhaps TRBD1 as D (5 bases). This CDR3 is 13 amino acids long. CDR1 MGHDK and CDR2 SYGVNS come from the germline V gene. V lost 8 bases to trimming and J lost 4 bases, with 14 bases between them. CDR3 residues: CASGAGMGETQYF. In nucleotides, the CDR3 is TGTGCCAGCGGTGCAGGGATGGGAGAGACCCAGTACTTC. The full variable domain, completed using reference TRBV25-1 and TRBJ2-5, is EADIYQTPRYLVIGTGKKITLECSQTMGHDKMYWYQQDPGMELHLIHYSYGVNSTEKGDLSSESTVSRIRTEHFPLTLESARPSHTSQYLCASGAGMGETQYFGPGTRLLVL.

CDR3 sequence reads: CASSRRGQGNEKLFF. The CDR3 coding sequence is TGTGCCAGCAGCCGACGCGGTCAGGGAAATGAAAAACTGTTTTTT. The chain joins TRBV7-9 to TRBJ1-4, with a possible D match to TRBD1 (5 bases). The CDR3 is made up of 15 amino acids. The germline CDR1 and CDR2 sequences are SEHNR and FQNEAQ (reference sequence). V gave up 5 bases and J gave up 5 bases, with 15 bases separating them.

This clonotype was recorded many times. This chain joins TRBV11-3 and TRBJ2-1; D is ambiguous. Germline V gene sequence: CDR1 SGHNT, CDR2 YENEEA. Trimming removed 5 bases at V and 3 bases at J, with 8 bases between. This CDR3 has 13 residues. CDR3 DNA sequence: TGTGCCAGCAGCCTCAGTAACTACAATGAGCAGTTCTTC. Its protein is CASSLSNYNEQFF.

The V and J genes are TRBV18 and TRBJ2-1, with a weak D call TRBD2 (5 bases). The CDR3 has 18 amino acids. In germline, CDR1 is KGHSH, CDR2 LQKENI. V lost 4 bases and J lost 7, with 26 bases in between. CDR3 DNA: TGTGCCAGCTCACATGTAATTCGGAGCGGCTTTCGTTGGAATGAGCAGTTCTTC. Translated, it gives CASSHVIRSGFRWNEQFF. The full variable domain, with the rest looked up from reference TRBV18 and TRBJ2-1, is NAGVMQNPRHLVRRRGQEARLRCSPMKGHSHVYWYRQLPEEGLKFMVYLQKENIIDESGMPKERFSAEFPKEGPSILRIQQVVRGDSAAYFCASSHVIRSGFRWNEQFFGPGTRLTVL.

The chain uses TRBV12-3 or TRBV12-4 and TRBJ1-5; D perhaps matches TRBD1 (5 bases). Trimming pared 6 bases from V and 2 bases from J, leaving 14 bases between. This CDR3 region has 15 residues. The CDR3 region has the DNA TGTGCCAGCAGCCCAGACAGTTACCGCAATCAGCCCCAGCATTTT. Amino acids: CASSPDSYRNQPQHF.

This clonotype has ten or more counts. The CDR3, as DNA: TGTGCCAGCAGTTTCGATCGCTACGAGCAGTACTTC. It yields the protein CASSFDRYEQYF. The chain recombines TRBV12-3 or TRBV12-4 with TRBJ2-7, with D uncertain. Trimming took 3 bases from V and 3 from J, leaving 6 bases between them. The CDR3 totals 12 residues.